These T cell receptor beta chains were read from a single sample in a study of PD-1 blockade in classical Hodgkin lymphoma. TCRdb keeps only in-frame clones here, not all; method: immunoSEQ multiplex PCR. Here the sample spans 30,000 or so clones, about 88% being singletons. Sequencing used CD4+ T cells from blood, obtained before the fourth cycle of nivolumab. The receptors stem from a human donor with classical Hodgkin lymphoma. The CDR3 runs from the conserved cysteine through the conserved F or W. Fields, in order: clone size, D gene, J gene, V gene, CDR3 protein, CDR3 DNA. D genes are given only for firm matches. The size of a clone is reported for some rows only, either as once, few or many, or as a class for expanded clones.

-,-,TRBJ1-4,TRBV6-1,CASSETSRLDGKLFF,TGTGCCAGCAGTGAAACAAGTCGTCTGGATGGAAAACTGTTTTTT
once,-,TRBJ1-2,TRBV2,CARSLRERAYGYTF,TGTGCCAGGAGTCTGAGGGAAAGAGCCTATGGCTACACCTTC
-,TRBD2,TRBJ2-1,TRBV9,CASTDGWASGYNEQFF,TGTGCCAGCACCGACGGTTGGGCTAGCGGTTACAATGAGCAGTTCTTC
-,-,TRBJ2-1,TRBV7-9,CASSPLTSNEQFF,TGTGCCAGCAGCCCCCTGACTAGCAATGAGCAGTTCTTC
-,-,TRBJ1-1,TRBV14,CASSQDRGTMNTEAFF,TGTGCCAGCAGCCAAGATCGTGGGACCATGAACACTGAAGCTTTCTTT
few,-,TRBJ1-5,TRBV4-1,CASSQGTSSNQPQHF,TGCGCCAGCAGCCAAGGGACAAGCAGCAATCAGCCCCAGCATTTT
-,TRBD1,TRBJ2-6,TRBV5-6,CASIKLTGLVTGANVLTF,TGTGCCAGCATCAAACTGACAGGGTTGGTCACTGGGGCCAACGTCCTGACTTTC
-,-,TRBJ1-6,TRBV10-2,CASSDLGQGRSPLHF,TGCGCCAGCAGTGACCTAGGGCAGGGCAGGTCACCCCTCCACTTT
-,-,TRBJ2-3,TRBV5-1,CASSPWYRITDTQYF,TGCGCCAGCAGCCCTTGGTACAGGATCACAGATACGCAGTATTTT
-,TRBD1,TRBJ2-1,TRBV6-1,CASRRRQGTDLGQFF,TGTGCCAGCAGGCGCCGACAGGGGACGGATTTGGGGCAGTTCTTC
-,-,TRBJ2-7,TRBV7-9,CASSYASHPYEQYF,TGTGCCAGCAGCTACGCTAGCCACCCCTACGAGCAGTACTTC
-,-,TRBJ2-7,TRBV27,CASSFARGMGPYEQYF,TGTGCCAGCAGTTTCGCCAGGGGCATGGGGCCCTACGAGCAGTACTTC
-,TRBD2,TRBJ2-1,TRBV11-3,CASSGGGLAGTYNEQFF,TGTGCCAGCAGCGGCGGGGGGCTAGCGGGTACCTACAATGAGCAGTTCTTC
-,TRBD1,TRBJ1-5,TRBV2,CASRQTGTYQPQHF,TGTGCCAGCAGACAGACAGGGACTTATCAGCCCCAGCATTTT
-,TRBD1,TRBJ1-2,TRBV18,CASSPLETGDYGYTF,TGTGCCAGCTCACCACTAGAGACAGGGGACTATGGCTACACCTTC
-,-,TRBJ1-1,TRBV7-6,CASSTNQNTEAFF,TGTGCCAGCAGCACCAATCAGAACACTGAAGCTTTCTTT